The sequence of this TCR beta chain was determined in a study of T cells in Graves' hyperthyroidism and ophthalmopathy. Lactation, pregnancy, other autoimmune disease or uncontrolled infection excluded patients. There were TCR beta CDR3 regions amplified from RNA transcripts. HTBI primers were the set used in a first-round RT-PCR of the TCR CDR3. TCRdb re-analysed the multiplex PCR reads in MiXCR, keeping a single row per CDR3 protein. This sample has about 600,000 distinct CDR3 sequences, with about 16% found just once. Study-level results: Most clonotypes expanded in thyroid above 0.001 were likewise present in blood.

Note on this clonotype: What it binds is unknown.

The CDR3 covers 12 residues. Germline V gene sequence: CDR1 LNHDA, CDR2 SQIVND (reference sequence). This TCR came from a woman aged 40 to 50 with Graves' ophthalmopathy. The chain employs TRBV19 and TRBJ1-1; D not resolved. Sequencing input: blood. The CDR3 spells CAKPRWDTEAFF. CDR3 coding DNA: TGTGCTAAACCGAGGTGGGACACTGAAGCTTTCTTT.